The rows below give T cell receptor beta chains drawn from one sample of a study of shared clonotypes between healthy human individuals. The assay was immunoSEQ multiplex PCR, and TCRdb's table has in-frame clones only and misses some. The data show hundreds of thousands of clones, approximately 79% seen once. Sequenced input: memory CD4+ T cells sorted from blood. All receptors come from a woman aged 30 to 39 in good health. Both conserved end residues are part of each CDR3. Each record gives: clone size, D gene, CDR3 length, V gene, J gene, CDR3 DNA, CDR3 protein. The D gene is left open where the match is weak. The size entry is marked missing in some rows and otherwise reads once, few, many or a size class.

NA	NA	14	TRBV6-5	TRBJ1-3	TGTGCCAGCAGGTTGGGTTACTCTGGAAACACCATATATTTT	CASRLGYSGNTIYF
NA	NA	16	TRBV6-5	TRBJ1-2	TGTGCCAGCAGTTACTCGTTCGGGGGAGGTGACTATGGCTACACCTTC	CASSYSFGGGDYGYTF
NA	NA	14	TRBV30	TRBJ2-3	TGTGCCTGGAGTAAAGCGGCCCAACCTGATACGCAGTATTTT	CAWSKAAQPDTQYF
few	NA	17	TRBV5-1	TRBJ2-3	TGCGCCAGCAGCCGCGAACCCCGACAGATTAGCACAGATACGCAGTATTTT	CASSREPRQISTDTQYF
once	NA	12	TRBV2	TRBJ1-5	TGTGCCAGCGGAAGGGGGGTGCAGCCCCAGCATTTT	CASGRGVQPQHF
NA	NA	14	TRBV13	TRBJ1-2	TGTGCCAGCAGCTTGGAAAGAAGCGTTTATGGCTACACCTTC	CASSLERSVYGYTF
few	NA	15	TRBV5-1	TRBJ2-5	TGCGCCAGCAGCTTGGTCCGGGGCGGGAAAGAGACCCAGTACTTC	CASSLVRGGKETQYF
NA	NA	16	TRBV28	TRBJ2-7	TGTGCCAGCACCACATCAGGGATTTGGACGACCTACGAGCAGTACTTC	CASTTSGIWTTYEQYF
NA	NA	11	TRBV30	TRBJ1-3	TGTGCCTGGAGTTACAGAGTCCCCATATATTTT	CAWSYRVPIYF
NA	TRBD2	17	TRBV5-1	TRBJ2-1	TGCGCCAGCAGCTTGGCGGCGGGAGTACAAGGGACCAATGAGCAGTTCTTC	CASSLAAGVQGTNEQFF
NA	NA	13	TRBV25-1	TRBJ2-5	TGTGCCAGCACCGGGCCTTCGGAAGAGACCCAGTACTTC	CASTGPSEETQYF
NA	NA	14	TRBV5-1	TRBJ2-2	TGCGCCAGCAGAGGGGAGGCAAACACCGGGGAGCTGTTTTTT	CASRGEANTGELFF
NA	NA	15	TRBV5-1	TRBJ1-5	TGCGCCAGCAGCTTGGGGACAGCTTTCAATCAGCCCCAGCATTTT	CASSLGTAFNQPQHF
NA	NA	13	TRBV30	TRBJ1-1	TGTGCCTGGGGGGGAGGGGCGTCCACTGAAGCTTTCTTT	CAWGGGASTEAFF
NA	NA	15	TRBV5-1	TRBJ2-7	TGCGCCAGCAGCTTAACCCAGCCGGGGAAAGGAGAGCAGTACTTC	CASSLTQPGKGEQYF
NA	TRBD1	15	TRBV5-4	TRBJ1-2	TGTGCCAGCAGCTTTCCGGGACAGGGGGCGCGAGGCTACACCTTC	CASSFPGQGARGYTF
NA	TRBD2	14	TRBV2	TRBJ2-1	TGTGCCAGCAGGGCGGGAGGGCCCTACAATGAGCAGTTCTTC	CASRAGGPYNEQFF
NA	TRBD2	13	TRBV7-9	TRBJ2-2	TGTGCCAGCAGTATACTAGCGACCGGGGAGCTGTTTTTT	CASSILATGELFF
NA	TRBD1	15	TRBV6-1	TRBJ2-7	TGTGCCAGCAGTCAAGGGACAGGGGGACACTACGAGCAGTACTTC	CASSQGTGGHYEQYF
once	NA	15	TRBV27	TRBJ1-4	TGTGCCAGCAGCCTCCAGGGACTGGGGAATGAAAAACTGTTTTTT	CASSLQGLGNEKLFF
few	TRBD1	15	TRBV5-1	TRBJ2-1	TGCGCCAGCAGCCTGATGACAGGGGGTCTGAATGAGCAGTTCTTC	CASSLMTGGLNEQFF
NA	NA	14	TRBV11-1	TRBJ1-1	TGTGCCAGCAGCTTCTGGACTGCGGGAACTGAAGCTTTCTTT	CASSFWTAGTEAFF
once	NA	15	TRBV19	TRBJ2-3	TGTGCCAGTAGACACAGGGGACTTAGCACAGATACGCAGTATTTT	CASRHRGLSTDTQYF
few	NA	13	TRBV27	TRBJ1-2	TGTGCCAGCAGGTATGGGGGCAACTATGGCTACACCTTC	CASRYGGNYGYTF
NA	NA	12	TRBV29-1	TRBJ2-7	TGCAGCGTTGAAGATGTGACCTACGAGCAGTACTTC	CSVEDVTYEQYF
NA	NA	13	TRBV30	TRBJ1-4	TGTGCCTGGGATCGGGTTGAGGGGTCAAAACTGTTTTTT	CAWDRVEGSKLFF
NA	NA	14	TRBV7-2	TRBJ2-3	TGTGCCAGCAGCTTAGGACAGATCACAGATACGCAGTATTTT	CASSLGQITDTQYF
NA	NA	11	TRBV19	TRBJ2-7	TGTGCCAGTAGTGCAAATTACGAGCAGTACTTC	CASSANYEQYF
NA	TRBD1	16	TRBV18	TRBJ1-4	TGTGCCAGCTCACCAACATACCAGGGGGTGGATGAAAAACTGTTTTTT	CASSPTYQGVDEKLFF
NA	NA	15	TRBV6-6	TRBJ2-3	TGTGCCAGCAGTTTGGACCAACTCTACACAGATACGCAGTATTTT	CASSLDQLYTDTQYF
NA	NA	13	TRBV5-4	TRBJ2-2	TGTGCCAGCAGTCTAAAGAACACCGGGGAGCTGTTTTTT	CASSLKNTGELFF
NA	NA	14	TRBV15	TRBJ1-4	TGTGCCACCAGCAGAGATCGGGGGGCTGAAAAACTGTTTTTT	CATSRDRGAEKLFF
NA	NA	14	TRBV6-5	TRBJ2-5	TGTGCCAGCAGCCGCGACAGAAACCAAGAGACCCAGTACTTC	CASSRDRNQETQYF
few	NA	13	TRBV6-4	TRBJ2-1	TGTGCCAGCAGTGACTATCCGGGCAATGAGCAGTTCTTC	CASSDYPGNEQFF
NA	NA	16	TRBV11-1	TRBJ2-1	TGTGCCAGCAGCTTAGTTCGGGGATTTGGGAACAATGAGCAGTTCTTC	CASSLVRGFGNNEQFF
NA	TRBD2	15	TRBV5-1	TRBJ2-1	TGCGCCAGCAGCTTGGCGTATAGCGGGTACAATGAGCAGTTCTTC	CASSLAYSGYNEQFF
few	NA	15	TRBV11-2	TRBJ2-2	TGTGCCAGCACCTCCCCAGGGGTGAACACCGGGGAGCTGTTTTTT	CASTSPGVNTGELFF
NA	NA	14	TRBV25-1	TRBJ2-2	TGTGCCGTCGAGGGGAGGCCAAACACCGGGGAGCTGTTTTTT	CAVEGRPNTGELFF
once	TRBD1	14	TRBV5-5	TRBJ1-2	TGTGCCAGCAGCTTCGTGGACAGGGCGGCTGGCTACACCTTC	CASSFVDRAAGYTF
NA	TRBD1	14	TRBV5-8	TRBJ1-4	TGTGCCAGCGCTTGGGAGGGGGCGGTGGCCCAACTGTTTTTT	CASAWEGAVAQLFF
NA	TRBD2	18	TRBV4-1	TRBJ2-7	TGCGCCAGCAGCCGCCAAGTTACTAGCGGGAGTCCTGCCTACGAGCAGTACTTC	CASSRQVTSGSPAYEQYF
NA	NA	14	TRBV28	TRBJ1-5	TGTGCCAGCAGTTTCGGGACCCTCAATCAGCCCCAGCATTTT	CASSFGTLNQPQHF
NA	NA	14	TRBV19	TRBJ1-5	TGTGCCAGTAGTATAGTGGTTAGCAATCAGCCCCAGCATTTT	CASSIVVSNQPQHF
NA	NA	12	TRBV5-1	TRBJ2-2	TGCGCCAGCAACTTCGACACCGGGGAGCTGTTTTTT	CASNFDTGELFF
NA	NA	14	TRBV7-8	TRBJ2-7	TGTGCCAGCAGCTTATCACTACCCTCCTACGAGCAGTACTTC	CASSLSLPSYEQYF